This is a list of T cell receptor beta chains from one sample in a study of beta chain features in type 1 diabetes. Clones were sequenced by immunoSEQ multiplex PCR, and TCRdb holds only the in-frame ones, with some missing. The sample contains more than 300,000 clones, 6.5% to 10% of which appear only once. The sequenced sample was central memory CD4+ T cells from blood. These receptors all stem from a woman under 30 in good health. The CDR3 runs from the conserved cysteine through the conserved F or W. The D gene is left open where the match is weak. Some rows mark clone size as missing; the rest say once, few, many or name a class of expanded clone.

v_call	clone_size	j_call	d_call	cdr3_aa	cdr3_nt
TRBV27	NA	TRBJ2-1	TRBD2	CASSIRGLAGWENEQFF	TGTGCCAGCAGTATAAGGGGACTAGCGGGGTGGGAGAATGAGCAGTTCTTC
TRBV6-6	NA	TRBJ1-1	TRBD1	CASRSTTGGFPAFF	TGTGCCAGCAGATCCACTACAGGGGGCTTTCCGGCTTTCTTT
TRBV7-2	few	TRBJ1-2	TRBD1	CASSPSGQGLRGYTF	TGTGCCAGCAGCCCCTCGGGACAGGGCTTACGCGGCTACACCTTC
TRBV7-2	few	TRBJ2-5	NA	CASSLMQGSETQYF	TGTGCCAGCAGCTTAATGCAGGGCTCGGAGACCCAGTACTTC
TRBV28	few	TRBJ2-1	TRBD2	CASSLAAGGSSHEQFF	TGTGCCAGCAGTTTAGCCGCTGGCGGGAGTTCGCATGAGCAGTTCTTC
TRBV7-8	NA	TRBJ2-1	NA	CASSRTGNEQFF	TGTGCCAGCAGCCGAACGGGTAATGAGCAGTTCTTC
TRBV28	NA	TRBJ2-5	TRBD1	CASSLGQVQETQYF	TGTGCCAGCAGCCTGGGACAGGTTCAAGAGACCCAGTACTTC
TRBV21-1	NA	TRBJ1-5	NA	CASSPPSHRGQPQHF	TGTGCCAGCAGCCCCCCCAGCCACAGGGGCCAGCCCCAGCATTTT
TRBV7-6	NA	TRBJ2-2	TRBD2	CASSPQREVTGELFF	TGTGCCAGCAGCCCCCAGCGGGAGGTCACCGGGGAGCTGTTTTTT
TRBV4-3	NA	TRBJ2-1	TRBD1	CASSSGQAYNEQFF	TGCGCCAGCAGCTCTGGACAGGCCTACAATGAGCAGTTCTTC
TRBV9	few	TRBJ2-3	NA	CASSVAPKDTQYF	TGTGCCAGCAGCGTAGCTCCCAAGGATACGCAGTATTTT
TRBV9	many	TRBJ2-1	NA	CASSGSGSYNEQFF	TGTGCCAGCAGCGGGAGCGGCTCCTACAATGAGCAGTTCTTC
TRBV7-9	few	TRBJ1-5	TRBD1	CASSLGTGANQPQHF	TGTGCCAGCAGCTTGGGGACAGGGGCCAATCAGCCCCAGCATTTT
TRBV19	few	TRBJ2-1	TRBD1	CASRTQGADEQFF	TGTGCCAGTAGAACGCAGGGGGCTGATGAGCAGTTCTTC
TRBV7-6	NA	TRBJ1-5	NA	CASSRSGGNQPQHF	TGTGCCAGCAGCCGATCGGGGGGCAATCAGCCCCAGCATTTT
TRBV4-1	NA	TRBJ2-7	NA	CASSQETPPYEQYF	TGCGCCAGCAGCCAAGAGACCCCCCCCTACGAGCAGTACTTC
TRBV27	few	TRBJ1-5	NA	CASRPLGALGNQPQHF	TGTGCCAGCAGACCCCTGGGGGCGCTGGGCAATCAGCCCCAGCATTTT
TRBV5-3	NA	TRBJ2-1	TRBD2	CARRSGTRPSNEQFF	TGTGCCAGAAGATCCGGGACTAGGCCCTCCAATGAGCAGTTCTTC
TRBV7-8	few	TRBJ2-3	TRBD2	CASSPGTSRYTDTQYF	TGTGCCAGCAGTCCCGGGACTAGTCGATACACAGATACGCAGTATTTT
TRBV27	NA	TRBJ2-2	NA	CASRHGRTLAGELFF	TGTGCCAGCAGGCACGGTCGCACCCTCGCCGGGGAGCTGTTTTTT
TRBV29-1	few	TRBJ1-4	TRBD1	CSVEDDRAEKLFF	TGCAGCGTTGAAGACGACAGGGCTGAAAAACTGTTTTTT
TRBV2	NA	TRBJ2-6	NA	CASSERVAGANVLTF	TGTGCCAGCAGTGAAAGGGTGGCTGGGGCCAACGTCCTGACTTTC
TRBV29-1	NA	TRBJ2-3	NA	CSVGVPGATDTQYF	TGCAGCGTTGGGGTCCCTGGTGCGACAGATACGCAGTATTTT
TRBV19	few	TRBJ2-5	NA	CASSVLDQETQYF	TGTGCCAGTAGTGTACTAGACCAAGAGACCCAGTACTTC
TRBV7-9	NA	TRBJ2-1	TRBD2	CASSEIAGGPVNNEQFF	TGTGCCAGCAGCGAAATAGCGGGAGGGCCTGTCAACAATGAGCAGTTCTTC
TRBV5-5	NA	TRBJ1-1	TRBD1	CASSVDRVTKAFF	TGTGCCAGCAGCGTGGACAGGGTAACGAAAGCTTTCTTT
TRBV7-9	NA	TRBJ1-2	NA	CASSSGSAYGYTF	TGTGCCAGCTCATCAGGGTCGGCCTATGGCTACACCTTC
TRBV7-9	NA	TRBJ1-4	TRBD1	CASSLMGTGVNEKLFF	TGTGCCAGCAGCCTAATGGGGACAGGAGTTAATGAAAAACTGTTTTTT
TRBV15	many	TRBJ2-3	TRBD1	CATKGQGALADTQYF	TGTGCCACCAAGGGACAGGGGGCGCTTGCAGATACGCAGTATTTT
TRBV28	NA	TRBJ2-5	NA	CASSLRGGFGETQYF	TGTGCCAGCAGTTTACGAGGGGGGTTTGGAGAGACCCAGTACTTC
TRBV9	few	TRBJ2-3	NA	CASSVEGGEVADTQYF	TGTGCCAGCAGCGTAGAGGGGGGAGAGGTTGCAGATACGCAGTATTTT